This T cell receptor beta chain stems from a study of blood T cell repertoires in COVID-19. This clone turned up a few times. Repertoires were generated with immunoSEQ multiplex PCR, while TCRdb's copy carries only in-frame clones and drops some. The profile shows 300,000 to 450,000 clones, 70% to 85% of them singletons. Sequencing used peripheral blood. The receptor was derived from a human donor with acute or convalescent COVID-19. The donor label of this sample is uncertain.

CDR3 sequence reads: CASGATSYNEQFF. CDR3 nucleotide sequence: TGTGCCAGCGGGGCGACCAGCTACAATGAGCAGTTCTTC. V usage is TRBV12-3 or TRBV12-4 and J usage is TRBJ2-1; D possibly corresponds to TRBD1 (5 bases). The CDR3 length is 13 residues. Trimming stripped 8 bases from V and 3 bases from J, with 11 bases between.